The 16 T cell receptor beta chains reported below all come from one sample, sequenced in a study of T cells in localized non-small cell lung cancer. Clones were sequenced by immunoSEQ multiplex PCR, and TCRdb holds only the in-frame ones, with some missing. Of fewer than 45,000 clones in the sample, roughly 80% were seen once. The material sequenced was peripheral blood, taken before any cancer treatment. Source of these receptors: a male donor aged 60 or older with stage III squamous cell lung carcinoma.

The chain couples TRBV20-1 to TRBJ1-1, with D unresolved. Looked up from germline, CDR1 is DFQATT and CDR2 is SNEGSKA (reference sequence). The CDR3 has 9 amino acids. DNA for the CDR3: TGCACTGGACCCCAGAGGGCTTTCTTT. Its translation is CTGPQRAFF.

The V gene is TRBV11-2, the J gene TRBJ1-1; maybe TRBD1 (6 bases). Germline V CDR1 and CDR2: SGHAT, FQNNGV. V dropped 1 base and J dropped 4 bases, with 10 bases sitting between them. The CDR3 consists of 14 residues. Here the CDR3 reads CASSLVGGSTEAFF. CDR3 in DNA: TGTGCCAGCAGCTTAGTAGGGGGAAGCACTGAAGCTTTCTTT. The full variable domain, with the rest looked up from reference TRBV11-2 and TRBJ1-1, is EAGVAQSPRYKIIEKRQSVAFWCNPISGHATLYWYQQILGQGPKLLIQFQNNGVVDDSQLPKDRFSAERLKGVDSTLKIQPAKLEDSAVYLCASSLVGGSTEAFFGQGTRLTVV.

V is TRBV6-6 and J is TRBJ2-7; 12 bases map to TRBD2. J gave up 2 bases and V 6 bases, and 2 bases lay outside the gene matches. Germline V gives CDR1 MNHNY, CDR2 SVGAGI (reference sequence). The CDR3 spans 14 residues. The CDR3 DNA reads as TGTGCCAGCAGCCTAGCGGGGGGGACCTACGAGCAGTACTTC. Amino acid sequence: CASSLAGGTYEQYF.

CDR3 protein: CASRDYPEGEQYF. The DNA for the CDR3 is TGCGCCAGCAGAGACTACCCGGAAGGCGAGCAGTACTTC. The rearrangement links TRBV10-2 to TRBJ2-7; a weak D match, TRBD2 (5 bases). CDR3 size: 13 residues. Germline loops: CDR1 WSHSY, CDR2 SAAADI. V lost 6 bases and J lost 6, with 15 bases in between.

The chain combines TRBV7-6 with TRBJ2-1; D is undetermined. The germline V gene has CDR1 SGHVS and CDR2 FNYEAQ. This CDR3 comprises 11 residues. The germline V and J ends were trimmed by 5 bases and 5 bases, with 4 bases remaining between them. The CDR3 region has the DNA TGTGCCAGCAGCCTTAACAATGAGCAGTTCTTC. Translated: CASSLNNEQFF.

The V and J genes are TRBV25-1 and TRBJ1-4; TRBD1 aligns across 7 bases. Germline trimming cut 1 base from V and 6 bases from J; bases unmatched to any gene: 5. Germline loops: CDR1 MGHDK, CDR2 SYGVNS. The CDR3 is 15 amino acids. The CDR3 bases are TGTGCCAGCAGTGAATGGGATACAGGGGATGAAAAACTGTTTTTT. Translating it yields CASSEWDTGDEKLFF.

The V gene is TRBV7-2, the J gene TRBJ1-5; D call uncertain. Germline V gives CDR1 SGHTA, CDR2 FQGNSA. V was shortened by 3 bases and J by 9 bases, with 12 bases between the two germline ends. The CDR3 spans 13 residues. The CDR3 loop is CASSLAGSGPQHF. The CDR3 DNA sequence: TGTGCCAGCAGCTTGGCCGGGTCTGGGCCCCAGCATTTT.

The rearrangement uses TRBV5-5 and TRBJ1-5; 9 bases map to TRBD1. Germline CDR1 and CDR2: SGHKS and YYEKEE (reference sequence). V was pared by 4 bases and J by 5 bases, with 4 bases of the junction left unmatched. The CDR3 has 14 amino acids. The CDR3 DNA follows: TGTGCCAGCAGCCAGACAGGGGGTGATCAGCCCCAGCATTTT. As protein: CASSQTGGDQPQHF. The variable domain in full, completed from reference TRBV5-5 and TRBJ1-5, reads DAGVTQSPTHLIKTRGQQVTLRCSPISGHKSVSWYQQVLGQGPQFIFQYYEKEERGRGNFPDRFSARQFPNYSSELNVNALLLGDSALYLCASSQTGGDQPQHFGDGTRLSIL.

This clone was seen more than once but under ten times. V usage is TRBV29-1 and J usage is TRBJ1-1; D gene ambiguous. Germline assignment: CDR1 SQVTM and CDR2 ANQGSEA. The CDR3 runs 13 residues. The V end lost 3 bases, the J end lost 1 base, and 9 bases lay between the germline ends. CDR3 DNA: TGCAGCGTTGATATAGGGCGGAACACTGAAGCTTTCTTT. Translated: CSVDIGRNTEAFF.

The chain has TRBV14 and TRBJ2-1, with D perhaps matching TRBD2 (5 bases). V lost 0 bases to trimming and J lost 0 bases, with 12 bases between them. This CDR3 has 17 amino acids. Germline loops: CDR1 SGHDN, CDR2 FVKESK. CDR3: CASSQDPSHLSYNEQFF. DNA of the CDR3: TGTGCCAGCAGCCAAGACCCTAGCCACCTCTCCTACAATGAGCAGTTCTTC.

The CDR3 DNA is TGTGCCAGTAGTATTGGACACGTTAACTCTGGAAACACCATATATTTT. It encodes CASSIGHVNSGNTIYF. The chain combines TRBV19 with TRBJ1-3; TRBD1 might be the D (5 bases). Germline assignment: CDR1 LNHDA and CDR2 SQIVND (reference sequence). The CDR3 contains 16 residues. Between the trimmed V and J ends, which lost 3 bases and 0 bases, there was a span of 12 bases.

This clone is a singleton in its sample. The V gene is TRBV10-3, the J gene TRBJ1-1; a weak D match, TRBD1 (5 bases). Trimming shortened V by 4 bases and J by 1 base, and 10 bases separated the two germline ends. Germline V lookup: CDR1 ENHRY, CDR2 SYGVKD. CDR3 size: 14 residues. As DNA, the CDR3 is TGTGCCATCAGTGCGGGACCGCGGAACACTGAAGCTTTCTTT. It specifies CAISAGPRNTEAFF.

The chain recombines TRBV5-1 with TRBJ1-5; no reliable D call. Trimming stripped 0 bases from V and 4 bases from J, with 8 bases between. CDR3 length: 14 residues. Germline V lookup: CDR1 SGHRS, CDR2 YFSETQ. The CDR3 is CASSLASGNQPQHF. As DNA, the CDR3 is TGCGCCAGCAGCTTGGCTTCCGGGAATCAGCCCCAGCATTTT.

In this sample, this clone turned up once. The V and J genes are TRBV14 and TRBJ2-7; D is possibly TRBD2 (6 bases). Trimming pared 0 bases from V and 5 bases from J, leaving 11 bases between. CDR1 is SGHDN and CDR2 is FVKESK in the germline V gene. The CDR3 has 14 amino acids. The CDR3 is CASSQDLGRHEQYF. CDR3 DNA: TGTGCCAGCAGCCAAGATTTAGGGAGGCACGAGCAGTACTTC.

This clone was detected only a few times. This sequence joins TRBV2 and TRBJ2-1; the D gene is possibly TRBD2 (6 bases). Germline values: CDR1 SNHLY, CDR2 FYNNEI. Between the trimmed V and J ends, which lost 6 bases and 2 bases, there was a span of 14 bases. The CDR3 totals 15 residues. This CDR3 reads CASRAGTGPYNEQFF. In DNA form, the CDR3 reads TGTGCCAGCAGGGCCGGGACTGGACCCTACAATGAGCAGTTCTTC.

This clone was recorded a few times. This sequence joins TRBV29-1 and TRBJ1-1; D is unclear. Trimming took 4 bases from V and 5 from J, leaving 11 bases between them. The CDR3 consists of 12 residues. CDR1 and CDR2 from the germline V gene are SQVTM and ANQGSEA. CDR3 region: CSVGGGQTEAFF. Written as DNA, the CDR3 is TGCAGCGTTGGAGGCGGTCAGACTGAAGCTTTCTTT. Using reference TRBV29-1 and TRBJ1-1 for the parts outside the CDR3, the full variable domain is SAVISQKPSRDICQRGTSLTIQCQVDSQVTMMFWYRQQPGQSLTLIATANQGSEATYESGFVIDKFPISRPNLTFSTLTVSNMSPEDSSIYLCSVGGGQTEAFFGQGTRLTVV.